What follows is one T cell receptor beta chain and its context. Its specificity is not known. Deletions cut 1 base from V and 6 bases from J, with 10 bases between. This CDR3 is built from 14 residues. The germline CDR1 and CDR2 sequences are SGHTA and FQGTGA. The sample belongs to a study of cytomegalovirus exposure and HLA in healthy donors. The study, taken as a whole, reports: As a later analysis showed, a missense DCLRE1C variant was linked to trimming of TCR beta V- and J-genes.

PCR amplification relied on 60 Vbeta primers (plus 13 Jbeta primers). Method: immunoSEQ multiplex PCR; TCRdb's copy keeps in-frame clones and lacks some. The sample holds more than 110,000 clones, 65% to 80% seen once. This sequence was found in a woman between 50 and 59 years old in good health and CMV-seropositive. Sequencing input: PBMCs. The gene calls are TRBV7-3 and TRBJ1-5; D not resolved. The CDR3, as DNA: TGTGCCAGCAGCTTAAGGGCCAGCCGTCAGCCCCAGCATTTT. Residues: CASSLRASRQPQHF.